What follows are 5 T cell receptor beta chains derived from one specimen sequenced in a study of T-cell memory formation after mild COVID-19. Each CDR3 protein gets one entry after TCRdb re-called the 5' RACE reads with MiXCR. The sample consists of 350,000 or so distinct CDR3 sequences, approximately 21% of them appearing once. Sequenced input: PBMCs or a T cell subset sorted from them (not recorded which). The source is an adult woman who had mild COVID-19 (a few samples of this study predate the infection). Cell type and time point are not known.

This clonotype was found a few times. The rearrangement joins TRBV9 to TRBJ2-1; 12 bases map to TRBD2. The V segment lost 0 bases and the J segment 8 bases; nucleotides outside the gene matches: 12. Germline CDR1 SGDLS, CDR2 YYNGEE. The CDR3 has 18 amino acids. The chain's CDR3 is CASSVVGLAGGFSDEQFF. The CDR3 nucleotides read TGTGCCAGCAGCGTAGTCGGGCTAGCGGGAGGGTTTTCGGATGAGCAGTTCTTC. The whole variable domain, filled in from reference TRBV9 and TRBJ2-1, reads DSGVTQTPKHLITATGQRVTLRCSPRSGDLSVYWYQQSLDQGLQFLIQYYNGEERAKGNILERFSAQQFPDLHSELNLSSLELGDSALYFCASSVVGLAGGFSDEQFFGPGTRLTVL.

This clonotype came up a few times. The V and J genes are TRBV7-6 and TRBJ2-1; D is perhaps TRBD1 (6 bases). The CDR3 runs to 14 residues. The germline V gene has CDR1 SGHVS and CDR2 FNYEAQ. V was trimmed by 4 bases and J by 5 bases, leaving 12 bases between them. CDR3 amino acids: CASSSTRGNNEQFF. CDR3 coding DNA: TGTGCCAGCAGCTCAACGAGGGGGAACAATGAGCAGTTCTTC.

The genes are TRBV4-3 and TRBJ2-7; 10 bases fit TRBD1. The germline gives CDR1 LGHNA, CDR2 YSLEER. This CDR3 has 15 amino acids. The ends lost 6 bases at V and 1 base at J; junction bases unmatched: 6. The CDR3: CASSRDRGRSYEQYF. For the CDR3, the DNA is TGCGCCAGCAGTCGGGACAGGGGTAGGTCCTACGAGCAGTACTTC.

The rearrangement joins TRBV19 to TRBJ2-7, with D hard to call. CDR1 LNHDA and CDR2 SQIVND come from the germline V gene (reference sequence). Trimming took 3 bases from V and 4 from J, leaving 4 bases between them. The CDR3 consists of 11 residues. CDR3: CASSIGYEQYF. Here the CDR3 DNA reads TGTGCCAGTAGTATTGGGTACGAGCAGTACTTC.

There are a few counts of this clonotype. The J gene is TRBJ2-5, the V gene TRBV15; 9 bases line up with TRBD2. The CDR3 totals 14 residues. The V gene's germline CDR1 is LNHNV and CDR2 YYDKDF (reference sequence). V dropped 2 bases and J dropped 3; count of bases not matched to a gene: 1. CDR3 loop: CATSRLAGEETQYF. In DNA, the CDR3 is TGTGCCACCAGCAGATTAGCGGGAGAAGAGACCCAGTACTTC.